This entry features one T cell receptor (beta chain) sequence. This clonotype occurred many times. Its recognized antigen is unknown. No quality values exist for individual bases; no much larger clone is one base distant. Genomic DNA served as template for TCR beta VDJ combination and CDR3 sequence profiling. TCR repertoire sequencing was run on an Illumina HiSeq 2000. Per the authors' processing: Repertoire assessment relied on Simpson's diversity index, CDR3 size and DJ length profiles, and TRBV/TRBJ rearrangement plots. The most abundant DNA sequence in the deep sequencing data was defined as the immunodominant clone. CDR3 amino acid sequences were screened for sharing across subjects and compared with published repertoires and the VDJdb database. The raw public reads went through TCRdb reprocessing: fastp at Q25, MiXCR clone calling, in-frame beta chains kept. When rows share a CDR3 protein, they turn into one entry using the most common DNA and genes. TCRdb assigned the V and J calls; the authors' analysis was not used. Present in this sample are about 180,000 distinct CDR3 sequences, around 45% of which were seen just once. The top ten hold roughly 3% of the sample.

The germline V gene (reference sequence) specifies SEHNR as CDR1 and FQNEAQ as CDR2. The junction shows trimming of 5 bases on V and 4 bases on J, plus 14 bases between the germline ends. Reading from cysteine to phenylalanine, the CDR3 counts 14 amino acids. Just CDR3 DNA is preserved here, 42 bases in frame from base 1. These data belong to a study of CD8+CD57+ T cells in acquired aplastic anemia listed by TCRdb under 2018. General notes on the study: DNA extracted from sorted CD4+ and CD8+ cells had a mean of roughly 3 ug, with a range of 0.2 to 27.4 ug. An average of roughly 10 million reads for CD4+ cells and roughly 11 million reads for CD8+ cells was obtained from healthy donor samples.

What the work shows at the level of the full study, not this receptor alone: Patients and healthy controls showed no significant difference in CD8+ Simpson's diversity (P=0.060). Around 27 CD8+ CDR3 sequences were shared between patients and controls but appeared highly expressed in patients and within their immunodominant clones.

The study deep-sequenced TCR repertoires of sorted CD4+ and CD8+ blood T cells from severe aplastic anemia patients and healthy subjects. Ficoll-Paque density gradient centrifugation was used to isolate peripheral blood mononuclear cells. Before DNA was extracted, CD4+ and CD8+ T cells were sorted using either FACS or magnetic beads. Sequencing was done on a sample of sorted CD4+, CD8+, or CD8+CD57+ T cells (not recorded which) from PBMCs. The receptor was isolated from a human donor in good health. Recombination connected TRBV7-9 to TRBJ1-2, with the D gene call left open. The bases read TGTGCCAGCAGCCTATCTGCGGATGCCTATGGCTACACCTTC. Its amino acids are CASSLSADAYGYTF.